The next 21 T cell receptor beta chains were all read from a single sample in a study of T-cell memory formation after mild COVID-19. MiXCR, run by TCRdb on the 5' RACE reads, gives a single entry per CDR3 protein. This table holds approximately 570,000 distinct CDR3 sequences, about 20% found once. Sequenced material: PBMCs or a T cell subset sorted from them (not recorded which). Receptors originate from an adult woman who had mild COVID-19 (a few samples of this study predate the infection). Cell type and time point are not known.

This clonotype appeared a few times. The chain couples TRBV7-2 to TRBJ2-7; TRBD1 matches 9 bases. V lost 4 bases, J lost 5 bases, and 12 bases stayed unmatched. The CDR3 contains 16 residues. Germline loops: CDR1 SGHTA, CDR2 FQGNSA. As DNA, the CDR3 is TGTGCCAGCAGCTCGCTGGATGGGACAGGGTTACACGAGCAGTACTTC. Translating it yields CASSSLDGTGLHEQYF.

The chain has TRBV29-1 and TRBJ1-1; no definite D call. CDR1 and CDR2 (germline): SQVTM, ANQGSEA. The V end was cut by 5 bases, the J end by 0 bases, with 10 bases between. This CDR3 comprises 13 residues. CDR3 residues: CSVCWQMNTEAFF. The CDR3 DNA reads as TGCAGCGTTTGTTGGCAAATGAACACTGAAGCTTTCTTT.

This clonotype was detected a few times. The chain has TRBV6-2 or TRBV6-3 and TRBJ2-6; the D gene is possibly TRBD2 (5 bases). V was cut by 6 bases and J by 3 bases, with 12 bases left in between. This CDR3 is 15 amino acids long. Germline loops: CDR1 MNHEY, CDR2 SVGEGT. The CDR3, as DNA: TGTGCCAGCAGATCTACGGGGAGTGGGGCCAACGTCCTGACTTTC. Its protein product is CASRSTGSGANVLTF.

Here the CDR3 reads CASSYYLDPSRFNYGYTF. The CDR3 DNA reads as TGTGCCAGCAGTTACTATCTTGACCCGTCTAGATTTAACTATGGCTACACCTTC. This chain links TRBV6-5 with TRBJ1-2; D remains unclear. CDR1 and CDR2 from the germline V gene are MNHEY and SVGAGI. The CDR3 is made up of 18 amino acids. V lost 1 base and J lost 1, with 19 bases in between.

This clonotype was seen repeatedly, ten times or more. This chain uses TRBV7-9 with TRBJ1-2; 9 bases match TRBD1. Germline CDR1 SEHNR, CDR2 FQNEAQ (reference sequence). There are 16 residues in the CDR3. V shed 7 bases and J 4 bases; nucleotides not matched to a gene: 13. CDR3 DNA: TGTGCCAGCATCACCGGGACAGGGTTCCTACCCTATGGCTACACCTTC. Its translation is CASITGTGFLPYGYTF.

The genes are TRBV14 and TRBJ2-1; no clear D. The CDR3 loop spans 14 amino acids. Per germline, CDR1 SGHDN and CDR2 FVKESK. Trimming shortened V by 4 bases and J by 3 bases, and 10 bases separated the two germline ends. CDR3 residues: CASSPQKNYNEQFF. The CDR3 coding sequence is TGTGCCAGCAGCCCCCAGAAGAACTACAATGAGCAGTTCTTC.

This chain connects TRBV6-1 to TRBJ2-7; a weak D match, TRBD2 (6 bases). The germline V gene has CDR1 MNHNS and CDR2 SASEGT. The CDR3 has 13 residues. V was shortened by 8 bases and J by 3 bases, with 14 bases between the two germline ends. CDR3 protein: CASSRESLYEQYF. The CDR3 region has the DNA TGTGCCAGCTCCCGGGAGTCCCTCTACGAGCAGTACTTC.

This clonotype was seen a few times. The V and J genes are TRBV7-9 and TRBJ2-1, with D maybe TRBD1 (5 bases). V was cut by 3 bases and J by 0 bases, with 15 bases left in between. This CDR3 is built from 17 residues. Germline CDR1 and CDR2: SEHNR and FQNEAQ (reference sequence). CDR3 in DNA: TGTGCCAGCAGCTTTACGGATGGGCAGGGCTCCTACAATGAGCAGTTCTTC. Translating gives CASSFTDGQGSYNEQFF.

This clonotype was seen a few times. In DNA form, the CDR3 reads TGTGCCAGCAGTCGTTGGATTACCAGGGCCCAAGAGACCCAGTACTTC. Protein product: CASSRWITRAQETQYF. V and J are TRBV12-3 or TRBV12-4 and TRBJ2-5; TRBD1 might be the D (5 bases). The CDR3 length is 16 residues. The V end lost 5 bases, the J end lost 1 base, and 17 bases lay between the germline ends.

The chain recombines TRBV20-1 with TRBJ2-7; TRBD2 matches at 9 bases. This CDR3 has 16 amino acids. The V gene end was trimmed by 2 bases and the J gene end by 3 bases; junction bases not matched to a gene: 11. Germline CDR1 reads DFQATT; CDR2 reads SNEGSKA (reference sequence). Written as DNA, the CDR3 is TGCAGTGCTAGAAGAGGCGGGGGGGCTGCTTACTACGAGCAGTACTTC. This sequence encodes CSARRGGGAAYYEQYF.

The chain has TRBV30 and TRBJ1-1; 7 bases align to TRBD1. With V trimmed by 0 bases and J by 8 bases, 12 bases remained unmatched. The germline gives CDR1 GTSNPN, CDR2 SVGIG (reference sequence). The CDR3 sequence is 15 residues long. The CDR3, as DNA: TGTGCCTGGAGTGTACAGGGACAGCCTACAGGCGAAGCTTTCTTT. This translates into CAWSVQGQPTGEAFF. The full variable domain, rest sourced from reference TRBV30 and TRBJ1-1, is SQTIHQWPATLVQPVGSPLSLECTVEGTSNPNLYWYRQAAGRGLQLLFYSVGIGQISSEVPQNLSASRPQDRQFILSSKKLLLSDSGFYLCAWSVQGQPTGEAFFGQGTRLTVV.

In its sample, this clonotype was seen a few times. The chain recombines TRBV7-6 with TRBJ2-2, with 9 bases fitting TRBD1. CDR1 is SGHVS and CDR2 is FNYEAQ in the germline V gene. CDR3 size: 19 residues. V was pared by 0 bases and J by 0 bases, with 8 bases of the junction left unmatched. CDR3 DNA sequence: TGTGCCAGCAGCTTAGCGGGTTCGGGACAGGGAACGAACACCGGGGAGCTGTTTTTT. This gives the protein CASSLAGSGQGTNTGELFF.

The chain recombines TRBV7-9 with TRBJ1-2; D unresolved. This CDR3 has 13 amino acids. The germline gives CDR1 SEHNR, CDR2 FQNEAQ (reference sequence). Trimming left V 1 base short and J 7 bases short, with 10 bases between. CDR3 nucleotides: TGTGCCAGCAGCTTAGATTCCGGGAGTGGCTACACCTTC. The encoded protein is CASSLDSGSGYTF.

This clonotype was picked up a small number of times. The chain joins TRBV7-6 to TRBJ2-1; tentative D call: TRBD2 (5 bases). The CDR3 runs to 12 residues. V shed 2 bases and J shed 10 bases, with 9 bases lying between them. Germline V gene lookup returns CDR1 SGHVS and CDR2 FNYEAQ. The CDR3 region has the DNA TGTGCCAGCAGCTTAATGGTAGCGGAGCAGTTCTTC. It codes for CASSLMVAEQFF.

The chain carries TRBV28 and TRBJ2-7; 9 bases map to TRBD2. The V gene end was trimmed by 6 bases and the J gene end by 0 bases; junction bases not matched to a gene: 12. The CDR3 length is 17 residues. Germline CDR1 reads MDHEN; CDR2 reads SYDVKM. CDR3 DNA: TGTGCCAGCAGCCCCCAGGGCCTAGCGGGGCTCTCCTACGAGCAGTACTTC. Translation gives CASSPQGLAGLSYEQYF.

The sample holds a few counts of this clonotype. J is TRBJ2-5 and V is TRBV2; maybe TRBD2 (5 bases). From germline, CDR1 is SNHLY and CDR2 FYNNEI. Deletions cut 3 bases from V and 1 base from J, with 9 bases between. The CDR3 runs 14 residues. CDR3 protein: CASSEEAFQETQYF. The CDR3 region has the DNA TGTGCCAGCAGTGAGGAGGCCTTCCAAGAGACCCAGTACTTC.

This chain connects TRBV2 to TRBJ2-1; D possibly corresponds to TRBD2 (5 bases). V lost 7 bases and J lost 6, with 10 bases in between. This CDR3 is built from 12 residues. Germline V lookup: CDR1 SNHLY, CDR2 FYNNEI. The CDR3 DNA follows: TGTGCCAGCACCGGGGAAGGCAATGAGCAGTTCTTC. It translates to CASTGEGNEQFF. Based on the CDR3 plus reference TRBV2 and TRBJ2-1, the full variable domain is EPEVTQTPSHQVTQMGQEVILRCVPISNHLYFYWYRQILGQKVEFLVSFYNNEISEKSEIFDDQFSVERPDGSNFTLKIRSTKLEDSAMYFCASTGEGNEQFFGPGTRLTVL.

This chain links TRBV7-9 with TRBJ2-2; TRBD1 or TRBD2 may be the D gene (5 bases each). From germline, CDR1 is SEHNR and CDR2 FQNEAQ (reference sequence). V shed 4 bases and J shed 4 bases, with 13 bases lying between them. The CDR3 runs 15 residues. CDR3 sequence (DNA): TGTGCCAGCAGCTGGCCGGGACCGGGCACCGGGGAGCTGTTTTTT. Protein sequence: CASSWPGPGTGELFF.

J is TRBJ1-3 and V is TRBV7-2, with 7 bases aligning to TRBD1. This CDR3 region has 15 residues. Trimming cost V 3 bases and J 0 bases; bases outside gene matches: 2. The germline gives CDR1 SGHTA, CDR2 FQGNSA. In DNA, the CDR3 is TGTGCCAGCAGCTTGACAGGGAACTCTGGAAACACCATATATTTT. It encodes CASSLTGNSGNTIYF.

The V and J genes are TRBV7-3 and TRBJ2-1; D gene ambiguous. The V gene lost 8 bases and the J gene lost 6 bases, with 14 bases spanning the gap. Per germline, CDR1 SGHTA and CDR2 FQGTGA. The CDR3 contains 13 residues. The CDR3 DNA reads as TGTGCCAGCGCCCAGGACCCTGGCAATGAGCAGTTCTTC. Translation: CASAQDPGNEQFF.

This clonotype came up a few times. V gene TRBV2 combines with J gene TRBJ1-2, with 7 bases lining up with TRBD1. The CDR3 has 13 residues. The junction had 7 bases not matched to a gene; V was cut back by 4 bases and J by 8 bases. Germline CDR1 SNHLY, CDR2 FYNNEI. As DNA, the CDR3 is TGTGCCAGCAGTGGTGGAGGGGGCGGCGGCTACACCTTC. Encoded protein: CASSGGGGGGYTF.